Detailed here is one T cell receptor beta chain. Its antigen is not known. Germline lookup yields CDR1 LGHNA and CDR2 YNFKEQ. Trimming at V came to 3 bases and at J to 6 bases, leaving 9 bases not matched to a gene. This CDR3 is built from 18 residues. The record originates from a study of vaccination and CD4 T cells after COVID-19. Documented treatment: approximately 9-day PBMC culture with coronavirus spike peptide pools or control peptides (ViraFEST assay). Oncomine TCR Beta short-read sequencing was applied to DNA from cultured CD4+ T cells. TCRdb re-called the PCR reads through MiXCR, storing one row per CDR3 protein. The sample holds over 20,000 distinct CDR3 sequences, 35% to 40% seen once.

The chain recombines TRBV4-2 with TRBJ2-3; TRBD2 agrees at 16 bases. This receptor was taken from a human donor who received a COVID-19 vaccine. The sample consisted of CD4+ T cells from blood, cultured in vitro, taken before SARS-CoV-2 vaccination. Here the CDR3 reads CASSHKGTSGGADDTQYF. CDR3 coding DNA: TGTGCCAGCAGCCACAAGGGGACTAGCGGGGGGGCCGACGATACGCAGTATTTT.